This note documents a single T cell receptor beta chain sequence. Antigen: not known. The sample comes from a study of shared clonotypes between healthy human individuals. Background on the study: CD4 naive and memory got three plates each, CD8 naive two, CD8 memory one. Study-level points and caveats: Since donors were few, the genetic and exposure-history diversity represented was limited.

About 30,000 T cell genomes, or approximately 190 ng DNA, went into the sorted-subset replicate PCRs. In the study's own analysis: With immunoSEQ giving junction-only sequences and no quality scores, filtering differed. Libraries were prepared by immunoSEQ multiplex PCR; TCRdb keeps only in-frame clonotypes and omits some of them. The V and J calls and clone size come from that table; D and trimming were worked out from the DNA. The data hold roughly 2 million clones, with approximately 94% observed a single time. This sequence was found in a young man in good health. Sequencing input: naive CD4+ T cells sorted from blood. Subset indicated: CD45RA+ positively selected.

This chain's CDR3 is CASSQVGGTGNTIYF. For the CDR3, the DNA is TGCGCCAGCAGCCAAGTTGGGGGAACCGGAAACACCATATATTTT. The chain links TRBV4-3 to TRBJ1-3, with D possibly matching TRBD1 (5 bases). Germline V gene sequence: CDR1 LGHNA, CDR2 YSLEER. The CDR3 covers 15 residues. The V end was cut by 1 base, the J end by 4 bases, with 11 bases between.